Below, 20 T cell receptor beta chains from the same sample are listed, as sequenced in a study of T-cell reconstitution after alpha-beta-depleted transplantation in children. For TCRbeta, the library was prepared with unique molecular identifiers. MiXCR, run by TCRdb on the PCR reads, gives a single entry per CDR3 protein. Here the sample spans 540,000 or so distinct CDR3 sequences, 20% to 25% being singletons. Sequencing used PBMCs, mostly from graft donor cells, obtained 360 days after TCRalphabeta/CD19-depleted stem cell transplant. The receptors originated from a boy under three years old who had a stem cell transplant for acute myeloid leukemia, so the T cells may come from the graft donor.

The sample holds one count of this clonotype. The rearrangement joins TRBV18 to TRBJ1-1; no definite D call. CDR3 length: 16 residues. Between the trimmed V and J ends, which lost 2 bases and 0 bases, there was a span of 13 bases. Germline V gives CDR1 KGHSH, CDR2 LQKENI. The DNA for the CDR3 is TGTGCCAGCTCACCATTCGGTTCCCTCGTGAACACTGAAGCTTTCTTT. It yields the protein CASSPFGSLVNTEAFF. Supplemented by reference TRBV18 and TRBJ1-1, the full variable domain reads NAGVMQNPRHLVRRRGQEARLRCSPMKGHSHVYWYRQLPEEGLKFMVYLQKENIIDESGMPKERFSAEFPKEGPSILRIQQVVRGDSAAYFCASSPFGSLVNTEAFFGQGTRLTVV.

This clonotype was observed a handful of times. The chain has TRBV18 and TRBJ2-5, with 7 bases matching TRBD2. This CDR3 has 16 amino acids. The germline V gene has CDR1 KGHSH and CDR2 LQKENI. With 3 bases clipped from V and 0 bases from J, the junction kept 7 bases outside the gene matches. The CDR3: CASSPRGGPNQETQYF. CDR3 bases: TGTGCCAGCTCACCCCGCGGGGGACCGAACCAAGAGACCCAGTACTTC.

The chain employs TRBV4-3 and TRBJ2-1; 12 nucleotides match TRBD2. This CDR3 comprises 15 residues. CDR1 is LGHNA, CDR2 YSLEER, per germline. The ends lost 2 bases at V and 6 bases at J; junction bases unmatched: 2. The CDR3 is CASSQLAGGANEQFF. DNA of the CDR3: TGCGCCAGCAGCCAACTAGCGGGGGGGGCCAATGAGCAGTTCTTC.

In its sample, this clonotype was seen many times. The chain carries TRBV4-1 and TRBJ1-4, with D possibly TRBD1 on 5 matching bases. CDR1 is MGHRA, CDR2 YSYEKL, per germline. This CDR3 region has 15 residues. Trimming cost V 5 bases and J 5 bases, with 15 bases left between them. The chain's CDR3 is CASSNRTVLNEKLFF. The CDR3 nucleotides are TGCGCCAGCAGCAACAGGACGGTCCTCAATGAAAAACTGTTTTTT.

V is TRBV5-1 and J is TRBJ2-7; 7 bases map to TRBD2. V was clipped by 4 bases and J by 4 bases; unmatched bases: 8. Germline-derived CDR1 and CDR2 are SGHRS and YFSETQ. CDR3 length: 14 amino acids. This chain's CDR3 is CASSPGLGTYEQYF. The CDR3 nucleotides read TGCGCCAGCAGCCCCGGACTAGGGACTTACGAGCAGTACTTC.

There are many counts of this clonotype. V is TRBV7-7 and J is TRBJ2-3; 9 bases map to TRBD2. CDR1 and CDR2 (germline): SSHAT, FNYEAQ (reference sequence). This CDR3 is 15 amino acids long. V lost 5 bases and J lost 4; bases outside the gene matches: 7. DNA for the CDR3: TGTGCCAGCAGCCGTGCAGCGGGGGGATCAGATACGCAGTATTTT. It specifies CASSRAAGGSDTQYF.

This clonotype came up once. This rearrangement joins TRBV5-6 to TRBJ1-6, with 7 positions matching TRBD1. Losses at the gene ends were 3 bases for V and 8 bases for J; bases not matched to a gene: 8. Germline assignment: CDR1 SGHDT and CDR2 YYEEEE. The CDR3 is 15 residues long. The CDR3 spells CASSSYGRGDSPLHF. The DNA for the CDR3 is TGTGCCAGCAGCTCCTACGGCAGGGGGGATTCACCCCTCCACTTT.

The rearrangement joins TRBV7-2 to TRBJ1-3; no clear D gene. CDR3 length: 17 residues. The V gene's germline CDR1 is SGHTA and CDR2 FQGNSA. V was trimmed by 1 base and J by 0 bases, leaving 13 bases between them. The CDR3 nucleotides are TGTGCCAGCAGCTTAGGGTGGGGTCCCAGCTCTGGAAACACCATATATTTT. Translated, it gives CASSLGWGPSSGNTIYF.

This clonotype occurred a few times. This chain connects TRBV5-1 to TRBJ2-1, with 8 bases that match TRBD2. From germline, CDR1 is SGHRS and CDR2 YFSETQ. This CDR3 comprises 17 residues. V shed 6 bases, J shed 2 bases, and the junction held 13 bases outside the gene matches. The CDR3 DNA reads as TGCGCCAGCATGACGGGGGGGCTAAGGTGGGCCTACAATGAGCAGTTCTTC. The encoded protein is CASMTGGLRWAYNEQFF.

The table lists this clonotype with many counts. Here the CDR3 DNA reads TGTGCCACCAGCAGCGGTCGGGTGCAGTACTTC. Translated, it gives CATSSGRVQYF. This chain connects TRBV15 to TRBJ2-7; D not resolved. V lost 3 bases, J lost 9 bases, and 9 bases lay in between. This CDR3 is 11 amino acids long. CDR1 and CDR2 from the germline V gene are LNHNV and YYDKDF (reference sequence).

J is TRBJ1-5 and V is TRBV7-8; perhaps TRBD1 as D (5 bases). The V end was cut by 6 bases, the J end by 1 base, with 13 bases between. Germline loops: CDR1 SGHVS, CDR2 FQNEAQ. This CDR3 region has 15 residues. DNA of the CDR3: TGTGCCAGCAGTTCACAGGCGATGAGCAATCAGCCCCAGCATTTT. Translation gives CASSSQAMSNQPQHF.

The J gene is TRBJ2-1, the V gene TRBV12-3 or TRBV12-4; 8 bases align to TRBD1. The CDR3 has 13 amino acids. With V trimmed by 6 bases and J by 10 bases, 8 bases remained unmatched. The chain's CDR3 is CASSRKGDREQFF. In DNA, the CDR3 is TGTGCCAGCAGCCGAAAGGGGGACAGGGAGCAGTTCTTC.

This clonotype was seen repeatedly, ten times or more. This rearrangement joins TRBV6-1 to TRBJ2-7; TRBD1 aligns across 9 bases. The CDR3 has 14 amino acids. The germline V gene encodes CDR1 MNHNS and CDR2 SASEGT. The V gene end was trimmed by 6 bases and the J gene end by 1 base; junction bases not matched to a gene: 4. The CDR3 region is CASRQGQGSYEQYV. CDR3 coding DNA: TGTGCCAGCAGACAGGGACAGGGATCCTACGAGCAGTACGTC.

This clonotype was observed a handful of times. This chain joins TRBV20-1 and TRBJ2-1, with a weak D call TRBD2 (6 bases). This CDR3 contains 14 residues. Germline V CDR1 and CDR2: DFQATT, SNEGSKA (reference sequence). V dropped 3 bases and J dropped 6 bases, with 15 bases sitting between them. The CDR3 sequence is CSASIWRGRNEQFF. DNA of the CDR3: TGCAGTGCTAGTATTTGGAGGGGACGCAATGAGCAGTTCTTC.

The chain couples TRBV27 to TRBJ2-1; D ambiguous. Germline-derived CDR1 and CDR2 are MNHEY and SMNVEV (reference sequence). V dropped 3 bases and J dropped 6 bases, with 9 bases sitting between them. This CDR3 comprises 13 residues. CDR3 sequence (DNA): TGTGCCAGCAGTTTTTCTAAATCCAATGAGCAGTTCTTC. This translates into CASSFSKSNEQFF.

The CDR3 protein is CASSSSALETQYF. The CDR3 coding sequence is TGTGCCAGCAGCTCAAGCGCGTTGGAGACCCAGTACTTC. The chain combines TRBV6-1 with TRBJ2-5, with D hard to call. The CDR3 spans 13 residues. Trimming removed 6 bases at V and 5 bases at J, with 13 bases between. Germline CDR1 and CDR2: MNHNS and SASEGT.

This clonotype was recorded at least ten times. The chain carries TRBV5-6 and TRBJ1-2; 8 positions match TRBD1. CDR1 is SGHDT, CDR2 YYEEEE, per germline. The J segment lost 4 bases and the V segment lost 5 bases, leaving 4 bases of the junction unmatched. CDR3 length: 13 residues. The CDR3 spells CASRTGQVYGYTF. In DNA, the CDR3 is TGTGCCAGCAGGACGGGACAGGTCTATGGCTACACCTTC.

There are many counts of this clonotype. The V gene is TRBV29-1, the J gene TRBJ2-1; no clear D gene. Germline V lookup: CDR1 SQVTM, CDR2 ANQGSEA. The CDR3 spans 12 residues. The ends were cut back, 0 bases at V and 5 bases at J, with 5 bases in the middle. CDR3 region: CSVEDPDNEQFF. DNA for the CDR3: TGCAGCGTTGAAGATCCGGACAATGAGCAGTTCTTC.

This clonotype was seen more than once but under ten times. The chain carries TRBV29-1 and TRBJ2-1; TRBD1 matches 7 bases. Germline loops: CDR1 SQVTM, CDR2 ANQGSEA. This CDR3 has 14 amino acids. Germline trimming cut 6 bases from V and 2 bases from J; bases unmatched to any gene: 7. DNA of the CDR3: TGCAGCGTAAGGGGGCATAGCGCCTACAATGAGCAGTTCTTC. Its translation is CSVRGHSAYNEQFF.

Turning to this clonotype: One base away lies a much larger clone, so this may be a sequencing read error. The chain links TRBV20-1 to TRBJ2-5; 10 positions agree with TRBD2. CDR3 length: 16 amino acids. CDR1 and CDR2 from the germline V gene are DFQATT and SNEGSKA (reference sequence). CDR3 sequence: CCAALWLAGESETQYF. The CDR3 region has the DNA TGCTGTGCTGCCCTTTGGCTAGCGGGGGAATCAGAGACCCAGTACTTC.